This T cell receptor (beta chain) derives from a study of blood T cell repertoires in COVID-19. Between the trimmed V and J ends, which lost 4 bases and 4 bases, there was a span of 10 bases. The CDR3 runs 13 residues. Germline lookup yields CDR1 SGHVS and CDR2 FNYEAQ. Measured with immunoSEQ multiplex PCR; TCRdb has only the in-frame clones, and not every one. The sample consists of over 200,000 clones, around nine tenths of them appearing once. The rearrangement joins TRBV7-6 to TRBJ1-2; D possibly corresponds to TRBD1 (6 bases). Sequencing was carried out using peripheral blood. The clonotype originates from a woman aged 55-70 years with acute or convalescent COVID-19. The CDR3 DNA sequence: TGTGCCAGCAGCTCAGGGGAGCGCTATGGCTACACCTTC. Protein: CASSSGERYGYTF.